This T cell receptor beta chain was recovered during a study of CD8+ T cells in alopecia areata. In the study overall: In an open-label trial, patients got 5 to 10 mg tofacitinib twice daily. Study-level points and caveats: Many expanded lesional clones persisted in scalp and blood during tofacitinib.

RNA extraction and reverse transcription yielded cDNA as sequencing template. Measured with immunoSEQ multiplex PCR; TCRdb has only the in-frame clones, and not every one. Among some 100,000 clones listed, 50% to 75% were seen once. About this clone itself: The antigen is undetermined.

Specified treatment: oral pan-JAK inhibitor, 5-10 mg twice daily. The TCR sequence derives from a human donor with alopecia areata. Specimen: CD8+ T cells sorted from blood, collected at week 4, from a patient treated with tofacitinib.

CDR3 sequence reads: CAISERQLPGQPQHF. In DNA form, the CDR3 reads TGTGCCATCAGTGAACGTCAGCTTCCCGGCCAGCCCCAGCATTTT. The chain carries TRBV10-3 and TRBJ1-5; D gene uncertain. Trimming took off 3 bases at V and 7 bases at J, with 16 bases between the two ends. Germline V CDR1 and CDR2: ENHRY, SYGVKD. The CDR3 spans 15 residues.